This TCR beta chain was identified in a study of CXCR4 blockade with PD-1 therapy in pancreatic cancer. This clone has only a few counts. TCRdb keeps only in-frame clones here, not all; method: immunoSEQ multiplex PCR. The table lists several thousand clones, over 30% of them singletons. V was clipped by 6 bases and J by 9 bases; unmatched bases: 10. Per the germline V gene, CDR1 is MNHGY and CDR2 is SAAAGT. This CDR3 is built from 15 residues. The source material was tumor tissue. This sequence joins TRBV6-8 and TRBJ1-6, with 8 bases aligning to TRBD1. This receptor was taken from a human donor with pancreatic ductal adenocarcinoma. The CDR3 loop is CASREIRGLSSPLHF. CDR3 nucleotide sequence: TGTGCCAGCAGGGAGATCAGGGGGCTCAGTTCACCCCTCCACTTT.